The source of this TCR beta chain is a study of cytomegalovirus exposure and HLA in healthy donors. Study-wide results and caveats: In the analysis, some V segments, TRBV6-2 and TRBV6-3 included, were excluded as indistinguishable.

The PCR had 60 Vbeta and 13 Jbeta primers. Assay used: immunoSEQ multiplex PCR; TCRdb lists only in-frame clones, some missing. This repertoire shows roughly 150,000 clones, 73% found once; its top ten account for approximately 5.1%. Germline CDR1 reads LNHDA; CDR2 reads SQIVND (reference sequence). The CDR3 is made up of 17 amino acids. Trimming at V came to 5 bases and at J to 2 bases, leaving 12 bases not matched to a gene. Details on this clone: The antigen remains unidentified.

This receptor was identified in a woman aged 18-29 years in good health and CMV-seropositive. The chain uses TRBV19 and TRBJ2-1; 7 bases match TRBD1. The sequencing input was PBMCs. CDR3 sequence reads: CASSGKDRIGPYNEQFF. The CDR3 bases are TGTGCCAGTAGTGGGAAGGACAGGATCGGCCCCTACAATGAGCAGTTCTTC.